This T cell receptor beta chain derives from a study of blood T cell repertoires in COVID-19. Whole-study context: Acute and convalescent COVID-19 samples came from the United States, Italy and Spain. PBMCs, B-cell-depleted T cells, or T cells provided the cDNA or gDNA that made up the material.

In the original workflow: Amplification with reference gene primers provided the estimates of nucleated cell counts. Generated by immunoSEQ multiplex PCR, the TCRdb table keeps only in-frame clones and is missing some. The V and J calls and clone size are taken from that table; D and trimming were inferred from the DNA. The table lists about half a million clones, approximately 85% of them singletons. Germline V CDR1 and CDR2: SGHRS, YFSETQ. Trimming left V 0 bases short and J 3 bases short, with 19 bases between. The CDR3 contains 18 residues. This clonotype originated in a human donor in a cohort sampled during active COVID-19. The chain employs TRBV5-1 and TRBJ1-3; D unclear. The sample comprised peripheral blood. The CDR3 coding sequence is TGCGCCAGCAGCTTGGAAGGACGGGGAGCCTCTGATGGAAACACCATATATTTT. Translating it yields CASSLEGRGASDGNTIYF.